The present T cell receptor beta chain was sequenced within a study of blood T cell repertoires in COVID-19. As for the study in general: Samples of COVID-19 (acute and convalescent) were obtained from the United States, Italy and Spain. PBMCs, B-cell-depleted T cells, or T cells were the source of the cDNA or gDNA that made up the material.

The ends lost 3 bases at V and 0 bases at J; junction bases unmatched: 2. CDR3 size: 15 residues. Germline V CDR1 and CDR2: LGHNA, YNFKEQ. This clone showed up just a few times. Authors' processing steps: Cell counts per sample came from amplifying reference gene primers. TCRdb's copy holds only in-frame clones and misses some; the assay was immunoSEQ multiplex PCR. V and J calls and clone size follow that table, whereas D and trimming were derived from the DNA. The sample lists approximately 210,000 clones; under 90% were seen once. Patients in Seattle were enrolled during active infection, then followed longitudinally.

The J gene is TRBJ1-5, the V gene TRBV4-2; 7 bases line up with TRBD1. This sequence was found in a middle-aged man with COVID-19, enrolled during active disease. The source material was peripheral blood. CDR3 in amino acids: CASSQGTDSNQPQHF. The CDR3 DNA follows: TGTGCCAGCAGCCAGGGGACAGATAGCAATCAGCCCCAGCATTTT.